These 3 T cell receptor beta chains came from one sample sequenced in a study of T cell responses to AZD1222 COVID-19 vaccine. The table came from immunoSEQ multiplex PCR; TCRdb's copy has only in-frame clones and leaves some out. The repertoire holds 90,000 to 110,000 clones, with roughly 89% as singletons. The source material was peripheral blood, sampled 28 days after the second AZD1222 dose. The receptors come from an adult who received the AZD1222 COVID-19 vaccine.

This chain connects TRBV18 to TRBJ2-4; possible D gene TRBD2, 6 bases. V was shortened by 3 bases and J by 1 base, with 10 bases between the two germline ends. Germline CDR1 and CDR2: KGHSH and LQKENI. This CDR3 is 15 amino acids long. The DNA for the CDR3 is TGTGCCAGCTCACCGACCCGGGGGGCCAAAAACATTCAGTACTTC. The encoded protein is CASSPTRGAKNIQYF.

As concerns this clone: Other nucleotide sequences in the sample specify the same CDR3. CDR3 nucleotide sequence: TGTGCCAGCAGCTTAGGGACAGGGGGAGAGACCCAGTACTTC. This codes for CASSLGTGGETQYF. The chain carries TRBV7-2 and TRBJ2-5; 10 bases match TRBD1. CDR3 size: 14 residues. CDR1 SGHTA and CDR2 FQGNSA come from the germline V gene. The ends lost 1 base at V and 4 bases at J; junction bases unmatched: 0.

The rearrangement uses TRBV2 and TRBJ2-5, with 7 nucleotides matching TRBD1. Losses at the gene ends were 5 bases for V and 2 bases for J; bases not matched to a gene: 11. The CDR3 contains 16 residues. Germline V gene data show CDR1 as SNHLY and CDR2 as FYNNEI. CDR3 sequence reads: CASSRRQGTKQETQYF. The DNA of the CDR3 is TGTGCCAGCAGTAGACGACAGGGAACCAAACAAGAGACCCAGTACTTC. Using reference TRBV2 and TRBJ2-5 for the parts outside the CDR3, the full variable domain is EPEVTQTPSHQVTQMGQEVILRCVPISNHLYFYWYRQILGQKVEFLVSFYNNEISEKSEIFDDQFSVERPDGSNFTLKIRSTKLEDSAMYFCASSRRQGTKQETQYFGPGTRLLVL.